These 7 T cell receptor beta chains originate from one sample sequenced in a study of T-cell memory formation after mild COVID-19. From the 5' RACE reads, TCRdb called clonotypes with MiXCR, one entry per CDR3 protein. The sample includes fewer than 350,000 distinct CDR3 sequences, more than 15% of them seen just once. The sequenced sample was PBMCs or a T cell subset sorted from them (not recorded which). Receptors were obtained from a man aged 18-30 years who had mild COVID-19 (a few samples of this study predate the infection). Cell type and time point are not known.

This clonotype was observed a few times. The chain employs TRBV7-9 and TRBJ2-7, with a weak D call TRBD1 (5 bases). The CDR3 has 14 residues. The germline V gene has CDR1 SEHNR and CDR2 FQNEAQ (reference sequence). V gave up 1 base and J gave up 5 bases, with 12 bases separating them. CDR3 bases: TGTGCCAGCAGCTTAGAGTCCAGGGCCCACGAGCAGTACTTC. Its translation: CASSLESRAHEQYF.

On this clonotype itself: An end of the junction does not agree with germline; a read error may underlie this. This chain joins TRBV20-1 and TRBJ2-1; TRBD1 might be the D (7 bases). The CDR3 consists of 14 residues. Germline V gene sequence: CDR1 DFQATT, CDR2 SNEGSKA (reference sequence). The CDR3 protein is CTSPGGSSYNEQFF. CDR3 sequence (DNA): TGTACTTCCCCAGGGGGGAGCTCCTACAATGAGCAGTTCTTC.

This chain joins TRBV28 and TRBJ2-3; D remains unclear. Germline-derived CDR1 and CDR2 are MDHEN and SYDVKM. The CDR3 has 15 residues. V lost 6 bases to trimming and J lost 1 base, with 14 bases between them. CDR3 bases: TGTGCCAGCAGCCCCTCCCTTCCGGGCACAGATACGCAGTATTTT. Translating it yields CASSPSLPGTDTQYF.

CDR3 bases: TGTGCCAGCAGCTTAGGTTATCAGCAAGAGACCCAGTACTTC. This codes for CASSLGYQQETQYF. The chain has TRBV7-2 and TRBJ2-5; D is ambiguous. Trimming removed 1 base at V and 2 bases at J, with 8 bases between. The CDR3 sequence is 14 residues long. The germline gives CDR1 SGHTA, CDR2 FQGNSA.

This chain connects TRBV5-1 to TRBJ1-6, with 7 bases that match TRBD1. CDR3 length equals 14 residues. Germline assignment: CDR1 SGHRS and CDR2 YFSETQ. With V trimmed by 1 base and J by 8 bases, 3 bases remained unmatched. The CDR3 protein is CASSLSQGYSPLHF. The CDR3 region has the DNA TGCGCCAGCAGCTTGTCACAGGGGTATTCACCCCTCCACTTT.

Only a few counts were recorded for this clonotype. The rearrangement links TRBV6-2 or TRBV6-3 to TRBJ1-2; no reliable D call. CDR1 MNHEY and CDR2 SVGEGT come from the germline V gene. Trimming removed 5 bases at V and 4 bases at J, with 17 bases between. This CDR3 region has 15 residues. The CDR3 here is CASSHPQWETYGYTF. CDR3 sequence (DNA): TGTGCCAGCAGTCACCCCCAGTGGGAAACCTATGGCTACACCTTC.

This clonotype was found a few times. The chain employs TRBV6-6 and TRBJ2-7, with TRBD1 as a possible D gene (5 bases). Trimming removed 0 bases at V and 3 bases at J, with 15 bases between. CDR1 and CDR2 (germline): MNHNY, SVGAGI (reference sequence). The length of the CDR3 is 16 residues. CDR3 sequence: CASSYSRDSPGYEQYF. The CDR3 bases are TGTGCCAGCAGTTACTCCCGCGACAGTCCGGGCTACGAGCAGTACTTC.